Listed below are T cell receptor beta chains from one sample, sequenced in a study of blood T cell repertoires in COVID-19. This table comes from immunoSEQ multiplex PCR, and its TCRdb copy is limited to in-frame clones, with some not included. The table lists approximately 260,000 clones, 90% of them singletons. Sequencing input: peripheral blood. These receptors were taken from a woman in her sixties or seventies with COVID-19, enrolled during active disease. Both conserved end residues are part of each CDR3. A D gene is named only where the DNA matches it firmly. Clone sizes are given selectively: once, few, many, or a class where the clone is expanded.

cdr3_length d_call clone_size j_call v_call cdr3_nt cdr3_aa
13 . . TRBJ1-5 TRBV5-8 TGTGCCAGCAGCTTGCATAGCAATCAGCCCCAGCATTTT CASSLHSNQPQHF
13 . . TRBJ1-1 TRBV6-5 TGTGCCAGCAGTTACTCTCAGGAGGCTGAAGCTTTCTTT CASSYSQEAEAFF
16 TRBD2 . TRBJ2-5 TRBV7-9 TGTGCCAGCAGCGCCCAACTAGCGTCTATTCTGGAGACCCAGTACTTC CASSAQLASILETQYF
12 . . TRBJ2-2 TRBV30 TGTGCCTGGGGACGGGAGACCGGGGAGCTGTTTTTT CAWGRETGELFF
14 . . TRBJ2-7 TRBV15 TGTGCCACCTCCAAGGCAGGGGATCGCTACGAGCAGTACTTC CATSKAGDRYEQYF
15 . once TRBJ1-1 TRBV6-5 TGTGCCAGCAGCCCCCCGCGGGGTCGGGGCACTGAAGCTTTCTTT CASSPPRGRGTEAFF
14 TRBD1 . TRBJ1-6 TRBV9 TGTGCCAGCAGCGCTGACAGGGGCGTCTCACCCCTCCACTTT CASSADRGVSPLHF
15 TRBD1 . TRBJ1-5 TRBV19 TGTGCCAGTAGTAAAGGGAGACAGGGGAATCAGCCCCAGCATTTT CASSKGRQGNQPQHF
15 . . TRBJ1-6 TRBV19 TGTGCCAGTAGTACGACAGTTTTCGTTAATTCACCCCTCCACTTT CASSTTVFVNSPLHF
11 . . TRBJ1-1 TRBV20-1 TGCAGTGCATCCTTGAACACTGAAGCTTTCTTT CSASLNTEAFF
16 TRBD1 once TRBJ1-4 TRBV18 TGTGCCAGCTCACCAGTTGGGACAGCCCGTAATGAAAAACTGTTTTTT CASSPVGTARNEKLFF
15 TRBD1 . TRBJ2-7 TRBV19 TGTGCCAGTAGTAAGCTTGGACAGGGAACCTACGAGCAGTACTTC CASSKLGQGTYEQYF
14 TRBD1 . TRBJ2-1 TRBV2 TGTGCCAGCCGGGGACAGGTATCCTACAATGAGCAGTTCTTC CASRGQVSYNEQFF
17 TRBD1 . TRBJ1-4 TRBV7-9 TGTGCCAGCACTCCATCGGGGACAGGTGCAACTAATGAAAAACTGTTTTTT CASTPSGTGATNEKLFF
14 . . TRBJ1-5 TRBV19 TGTGCCAGTAGTATGGGTGACCGGGGGAGGCCCCAGCATTTT CASSMGDRGRPQHF
14 . . TRBJ1-5 TRBV19 TGTGCCAGTATGGGGGGGGGCGGCAATCAGCCCCAGCATTTT CASMGGGGNQPQHF
14 . once TRBJ1-2 TRBV18 TGTGCCAGCTCTCCGGGGTCAGCCCTTGTGGGCTACACCTTC CASSPGSALVGYTF
17 TRBD2 . TRBJ2-5 TRBV29-1 TGCAGCGTCGAACCCGGGACTAGCGGGGGGTACCAAGAGACCCAGTACTTC CSVEPGTSGGYQETQYF
15 . once TRBJ1-2 TRBV10-3 TGTGCCATCAGTGAGTTGGACACCGGACCCTATGGCTACACCTTC CAISELDTGPYGYTF
15 . . TRBJ2-3 TRBV7-3 TGTGCCAGCAGCCCAAATGGTTATAGCGGAGATACGCAGTATTTT CASSPNGYSGDTQYF
18 TRBD2 . TRBJ2-3 TRBV4-2 TGTGCCAGCAGCCAAGTGTCCGCGGGGGGGCCTGGAACAGATACGCAGTATTTT CASSQVSAGGPGTDTQYF
18 TRBD1 . TRBJ2-5 TRBV5-4 TGTGCCAGCAGCTCCCCCTTTTCTGGGGACAGAATTAAAGAGACCCAGTACTTC CASSSPFSGDRIKETQYF
15 TRBD1 . TRBJ1-5 TRBV11-2 TGTGCCAGCAGCGCGGGGACAGGGAGGAGTCAGCCCCAGCATTTT CASSAGTGRSQPQHF
14 . once TRBJ1-1 TRBV2 TGTGCCAGCACCGACAGGACAGAGAACACTGAAGCTTTCTTT CASTDRTENTEAFF
11 . . TRBJ1-1 TRBV18 TGTGCCAGCTCATCTAACACTGAAGCTTTCTTT CASSSNTEAFF
13 . . TRBJ2-5 TRBV4-3 TGCGCCAGCAGCCGAGCGGGTCAAGCGACCCAGTACTTC CASSRAGQATQYF
15 . . TRBJ1-5 TRBV6-5 TGTGCCAGCAGTATCACGTTCAGGAGCAATCAGCCCCAGCATTTT CASSITFRSNQPQHF
19 TRBD2 . TRBJ2-3 TRBV4-2 TGTGCCAGCAGCCAATCCTGGGGCTTTAGCGGGGGGGCCACAGATACGCAGTATTTT CASSQSWGFSGGATDTQYF
14 . . TRBJ2-7 TRBV5-6 TGTGCCAGCAGCTTGGGGTTAGCTCCGGTTGAGCAGTACTTC CASSLGLAPVEQYF
15 TRBD1 . TRBJ1-3 TRBV19 TGTGCCAGTAGCGCTCAGGGGGCCTCTGGAAACACCATATATTTT CASSAQGASGNTIYF
14 . . TRBJ2-1 TRBV6-2/TRBV6-3 TGTGCCAGCACCCCCAGCGGGCTGTACAATGAGCAGTTCTTC CASTPSGLYNEQFF
15 TRBD1 . TRBJ2-7 TRBV7-3 TGTGCCAGCAGCTTAACTGGGACAGGGATTCACGAGCAGTACTTC CASSLTGTGIHEQYF
14 TRBD2 . TRBJ2-3 TRBV14 TGTGCCAGCACCCCTAGCGGGGGGGGCCTTGCACAGTATTTT CASTPSGGGLAQYF
14 . . TRBJ2-5 TRBV18 TGTGCCAGCTCGGTTAACCAGGGCCAAGAGACCCAGTACTTC CASSVNQGQETQYF
14 TRBD1 few TRBJ2-7 TRBV18 TGTGCCAGCTCACCTCAGGGGGCCATAGGCGAGCAGTACTTC CASSPQGAIGEQYF
16 . . TRBJ1-2 TRBV5-1 TGCGCCAGCAGCTTGGAGTCAGCCCTCGGCGGGTATGGCTACACCTTC CASSLESALGGYGYTF
13 . . TRBJ1-4 TRBV19 TGTGCCAGTAGTTACGGACAGAATGAAAAACTGTTTTTT CASSYGQNEKLFF
17 TRBD1 . TRBJ2-2 TRBV6-1 TGTGCCAGCAGTGACACAGGGGGCGCGTGGTTCGCCGGGGAGCTGTTTTTT CASSDTGGAWFAGELFF
11 . . TRBJ1-1 TRBV2 TGTGCCAGCACCGGACAGTCCGGAGCTTTCTTT CASTGQSGAFF
16 . . TRBJ1-1 TRBV5-6 TGTGCCAGCAGCTTTTGGGCAGGACTAATGAACACTGAAGCTTTCTTT CASSFWAGLMNTEAFF
15 . . TRBJ2-1 TRBV5-8 TGTGCCAGCAGCTTGGTCAGGGGAGGGTTTGCTGAGCAGTTCTTC CASSLVRGGFAEQFF
13 . . TRBJ2-7 TRBV6-2/TRBV6-3 TGTGCCAGCAGTTCTAACGCGGCCTACGAGCAGTACTTC CASSSNAAYEQYF
15 TRBD1 . TRBJ1-2 TRBV23-1 TGCGCCAGCATTGACCCCGGGACAGCCAACTATGGCTACACCTTC CASIDPGTANYGYTF
13 . . TRBJ2-2 TRBV6-5 TGTGCCAGCAGACAGGGCGCCACCGGGGAGCTGTTTTTT CASRQGATGELFF
14 . . TRBJ1-1 TRBV6-4 TGTGCCAGCAGTGACTCTCCGGGGGAGACTGAAGCTTTCTTT CASSDSPGETEAFF
18 . . TRBJ2-6 TRBV19 TGTGCCAGTAGTATTCGGGAGACAGGGAACTCTGGGGCCAACGTCCTGACTTTC CASSIRETGNSGANVLTF
14 . few TRBJ1-1 TRBV11-2 TGTGCCAGCAGCCGTGGACAGATGAACACTGAAGCTTTCTTT CASSRGQMNTEAFF
14 . . TRBJ1-2 TRBV10-3 TGTGCCATCACTGCCGGGAGGGCCTTATATGGCTACACCTTC CAITAGRALYGYTF
11 TRBD1 few TRBJ1-1 TRBV6-5 TGTGCCAGCAGGCGGGACAGGGCAGCTTTCTTT CASRRDRAAFF
14 TRBD1 . TRBJ2-7 TRBV5-1 TGCGCCAGCAGCTTTTCTCGGGACAGAACGGAGCAGTACTTC CASSFSRDRTEQYF